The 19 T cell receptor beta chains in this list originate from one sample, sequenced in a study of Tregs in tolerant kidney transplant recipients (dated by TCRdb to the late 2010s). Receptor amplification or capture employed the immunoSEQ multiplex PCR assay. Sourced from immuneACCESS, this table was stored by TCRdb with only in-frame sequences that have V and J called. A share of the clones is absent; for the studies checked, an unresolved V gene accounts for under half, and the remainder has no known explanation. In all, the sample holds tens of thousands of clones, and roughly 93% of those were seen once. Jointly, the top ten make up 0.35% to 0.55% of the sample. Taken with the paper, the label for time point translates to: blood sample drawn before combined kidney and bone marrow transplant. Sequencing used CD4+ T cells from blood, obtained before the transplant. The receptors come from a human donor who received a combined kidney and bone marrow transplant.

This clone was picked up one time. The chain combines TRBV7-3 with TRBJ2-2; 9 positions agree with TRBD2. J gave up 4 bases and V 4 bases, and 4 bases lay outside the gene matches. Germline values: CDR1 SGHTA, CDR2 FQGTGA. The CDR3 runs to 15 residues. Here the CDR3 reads CASSSGLAGTGELFF. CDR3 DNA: TGTGCCAGCAGCTCGGGACTAGCTGGCACCGGGGAGCTGTTTTTT.

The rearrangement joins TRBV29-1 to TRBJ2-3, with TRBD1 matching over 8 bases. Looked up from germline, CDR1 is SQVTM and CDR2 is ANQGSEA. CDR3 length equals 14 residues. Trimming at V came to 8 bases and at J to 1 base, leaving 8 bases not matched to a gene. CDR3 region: CSSGQGLGTDTQYF. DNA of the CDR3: TGCAGCTCCGGACAGGGCCTAGGCACAGATACGCAGTATTTT.

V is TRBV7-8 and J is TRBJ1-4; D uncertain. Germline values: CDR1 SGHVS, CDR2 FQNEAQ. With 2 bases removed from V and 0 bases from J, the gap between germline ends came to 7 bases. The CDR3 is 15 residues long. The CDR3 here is CASSLLAATNEKLFF. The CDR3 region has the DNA TGTGCCAGCAGCTTACTGGCAGCAACTAATGAAAAACTGTTTTTT.

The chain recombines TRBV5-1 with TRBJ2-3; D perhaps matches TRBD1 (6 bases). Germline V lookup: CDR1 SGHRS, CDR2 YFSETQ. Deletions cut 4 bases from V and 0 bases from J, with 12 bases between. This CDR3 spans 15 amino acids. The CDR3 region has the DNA TGCGCCAGCAGCGAAAACAGGGCGAGCACAGATACGCAGTATTTT. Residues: CASSENRASTDTQYF.

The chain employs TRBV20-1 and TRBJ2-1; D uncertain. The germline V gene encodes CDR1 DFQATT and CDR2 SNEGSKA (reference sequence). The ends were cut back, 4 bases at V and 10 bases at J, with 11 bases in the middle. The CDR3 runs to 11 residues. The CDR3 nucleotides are TGCAGTGCTAAAGAGTTAGAGGAGCAGTTCTTC. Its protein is CSAKELEEQFF.

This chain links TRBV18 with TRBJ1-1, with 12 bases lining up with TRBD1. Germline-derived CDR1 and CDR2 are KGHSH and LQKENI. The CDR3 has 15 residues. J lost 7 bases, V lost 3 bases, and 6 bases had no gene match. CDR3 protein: CASSPGQGALGEAFF. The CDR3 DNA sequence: TGTGCCAGCTCACCGGGACAGGGGGCTTTAGGTGAAGCTTTCTTT.

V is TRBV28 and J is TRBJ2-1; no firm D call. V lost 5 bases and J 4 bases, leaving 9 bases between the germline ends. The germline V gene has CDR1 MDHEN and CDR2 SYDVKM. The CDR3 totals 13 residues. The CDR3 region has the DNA TGTGCCAGCAGTCCTACAGATTACAATGAGCAGTTCTTC. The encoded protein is CASSPTDYNEQFF.

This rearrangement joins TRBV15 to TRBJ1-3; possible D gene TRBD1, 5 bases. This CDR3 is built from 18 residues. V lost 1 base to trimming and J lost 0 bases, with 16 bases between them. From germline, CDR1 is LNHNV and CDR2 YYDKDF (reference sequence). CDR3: CATSRAWPGQGSGNTIYF. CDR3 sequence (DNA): TGTGCCACCAGCAGAGCGTGGCCAGGCCAGGGCTCTGGAAACACCATATATTTT.

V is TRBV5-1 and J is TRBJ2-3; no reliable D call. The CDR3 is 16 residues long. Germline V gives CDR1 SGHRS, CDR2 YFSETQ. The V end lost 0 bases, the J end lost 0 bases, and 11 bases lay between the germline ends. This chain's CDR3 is CASSLAYDTSTDTQYF. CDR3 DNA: TGCGCCAGCAGCTTGGCCTACGATACTAGCACAGATACGCAGTATTTT. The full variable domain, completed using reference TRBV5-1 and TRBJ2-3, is KAGVTQTPRYLIKTRGQQVTLSCSPISGHRSVSWYQQTPGQGLQFLFEYFSETQRNKGNFPGRFSGRQFSNSRSEMNVSTLELGDSALYLCASSLAYDTSTDTQYFGPGTRLTVL.

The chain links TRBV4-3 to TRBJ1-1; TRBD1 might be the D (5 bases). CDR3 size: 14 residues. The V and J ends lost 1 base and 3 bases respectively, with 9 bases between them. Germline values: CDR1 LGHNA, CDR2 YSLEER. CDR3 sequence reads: CASSQVREDTEAFF. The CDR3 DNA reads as TGCGCCAGCAGCCAAGTCAGGGAGGACACTGAAGCTTTCTTT.

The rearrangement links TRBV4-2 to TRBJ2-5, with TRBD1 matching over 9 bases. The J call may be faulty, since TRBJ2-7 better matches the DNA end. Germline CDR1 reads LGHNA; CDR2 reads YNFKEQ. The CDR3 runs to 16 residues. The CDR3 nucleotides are TGTGCCAGCAGCCAAGGTCCGGGACAGGGTAACTACGAGCAGTACTTC. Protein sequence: CASSQGPGQGNYEQYF.

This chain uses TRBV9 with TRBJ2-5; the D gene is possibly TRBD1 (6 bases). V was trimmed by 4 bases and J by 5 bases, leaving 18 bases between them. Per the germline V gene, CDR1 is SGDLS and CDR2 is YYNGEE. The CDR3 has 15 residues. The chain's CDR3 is CASSSYRDRGETQYF. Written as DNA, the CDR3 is TGTGCCAGCAGCTCATACAGGGACCGGGGTGAGACCCAGTACTTC.

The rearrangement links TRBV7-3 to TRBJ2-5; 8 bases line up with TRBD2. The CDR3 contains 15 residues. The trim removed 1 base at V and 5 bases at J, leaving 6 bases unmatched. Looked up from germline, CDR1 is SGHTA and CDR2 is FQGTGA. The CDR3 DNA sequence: TGTGCCAGCAGCTTAAACGGGGGGGGCTCGGAGACCCAGTACTTC. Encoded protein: CASSLNGGGSETQYF. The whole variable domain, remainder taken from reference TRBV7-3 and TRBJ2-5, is GAGVSQTPSNKVTEKGKYVELRCDPISGHTALYWYRQSLGQGPEFLIYFQGTGAADDSGLPNDRFFAVRPEGSVSTLKIQRTERGDSAVYLCASSLNGGGSETQYFGPGTRLLVL.

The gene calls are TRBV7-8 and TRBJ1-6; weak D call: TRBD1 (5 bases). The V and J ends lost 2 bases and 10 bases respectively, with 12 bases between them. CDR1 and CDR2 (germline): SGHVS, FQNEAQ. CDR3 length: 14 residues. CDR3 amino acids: CASSLQGWGSPLHF. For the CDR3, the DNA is TGTGCCAGCAGCTTACAGGGCTGGGGATCACCCCTCCACTTT.

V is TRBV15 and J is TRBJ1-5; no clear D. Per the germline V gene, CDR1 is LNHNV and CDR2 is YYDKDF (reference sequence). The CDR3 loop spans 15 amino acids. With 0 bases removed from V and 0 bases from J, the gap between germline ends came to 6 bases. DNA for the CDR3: TGTGCCACCAGCAGAGATCGGGGTAGCAATCAGCCCCAGCATTTT. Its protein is CATSRDRGSNQPQHF.

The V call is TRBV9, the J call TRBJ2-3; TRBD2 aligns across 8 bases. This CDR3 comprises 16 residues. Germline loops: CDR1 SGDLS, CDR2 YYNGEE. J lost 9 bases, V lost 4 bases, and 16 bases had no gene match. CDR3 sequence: CASSTQFMAGGGTQYF. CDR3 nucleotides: TGTGCCAGCAGCACCCAATTTATGGCGGGGGGAGGAACGCAGTATTTT. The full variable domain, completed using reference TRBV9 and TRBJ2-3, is DSGVTQTPKHLITATGQRVTLRCSPRSGDLSVYWYQQSLDQGLQFLIQYYNGEERAKGNILERFSAQQFPDLHSELNLSSLELGDSALYFCASSTQFMAGGGTQYFGPGTRLTVL.

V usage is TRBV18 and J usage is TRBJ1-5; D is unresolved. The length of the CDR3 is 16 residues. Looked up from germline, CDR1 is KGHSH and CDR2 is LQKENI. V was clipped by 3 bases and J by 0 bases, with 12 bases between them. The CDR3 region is CASSPNDRGSNQPQHF. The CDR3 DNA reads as TGTGCCAGCTCACCGAACGACCGGGGTAGCAATCAGCCCCAGCATTTT.

CDR3 sequence: CASSFDPSGGKETQYF. The CDR3 region has the DNA TGTGCCAGCAGCTTTGATCCTAGCGGGGGAAAAGAGACCCAGTACTTC. The chain joins TRBV5-4 to TRBJ2-5; 10 bases are a match to TRBD2. V dropped 2 bases and J dropped 3; count of bases not matched to a gene: 7. Germline CDR1 and CDR2: SGHNT and YYREEE (reference sequence). This CDR3 spans 16 amino acids.

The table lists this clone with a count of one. The CDR3 loop reads CATIKGHANTEAFF. CDR3 coding DNA: TGTGCCACAATCAAGGGACACGCGAACACTGAAGCTTTCTTT. The chain joins TRBV28 to TRBJ1-1, with D possibly matching TRBD1 (6 bases). CDR1 is MDHEN and CDR2 is SYDVKM in the germline V gene. The CDR3 has 14 amino acids. V was pared by 10 bases and J by 1 base, with 16 bases between.